This TCR beta chain was sequenced in a study of blood T cell repertoires in COVID-19 (TCRdb year 2020). Concerning the study at large: Collaborator samples came from the United States, Italy and Spain and covered acute and convalescent phases of COVID-19. Nearly every sample came with metadata listing a de-identified subject ID, COVID-19 status, age in years and sex. Where available, HLA class I and class II types were obtained from metadata supplied by the sample provider rather than from assay-based typing. The material from the prospective study consisted of cDNA or gDNA derived from T cells, B-cell-depleted T cells, or PBMCs. Deeply sampled blood TCRbeta repertoires from subjects exposed to, actively infected with, or recovered from COVID-19 were included in the dataset. Samples were obtained from the ongoing ImmuneRACE study (first 160 participants) and from 1,000 to 1,500 subjects provided by 6 global collaborators. The repertoires were released in a freely available public database intended as a resource for research on the immune response to SARS-CoV-2.

What the study reported, not specific to this receptor: How much clinical and demographic metadata was included differed by source and by participant, and the metadata was provided uncurated.

As concerns this clone: The antigen this receptor binds is unknown. No much larger clone is present one base from it, and per-base qualities are unavailable.

The germline V gene (reference sequence) supplies CDR1 MNHEY and CDR2 SMNVEV. From the cysteine up to the phenylalanine, the CDR3 has a length of 15 residues. Just CDR3 DNA is preserved here, 45 bases in frame from base 1. Unmatched junction bases come to 8, with V trimmed by 5 bases and J by 3 bases. Whole blood was collected in K2EDTA tubes by collaborating institutions according to the institutions' own protocols. For TCRbeta analysis, collaborator samples were shipped as frozen whole blood, as isolated PBMCs, or as DNA extracted from either sample type. The immunoSEQ Assay, a bias-controlled multiplex PCR, was used to amplify TCRbeta CDR3 regions from genomic DNA. As for how the authors treated the data: Within the assay, amplification of reference gene primers was used to estimate how many nucleated cells each sample contained. To quantify the absolute abundance of each unique TCRbeta CDR3 rearrangement, sequence reads were collapsed and filtered. For each sample, productive Simpson clonality was calculated as the square root of Simpson's diversity index over productive rearrangements. TCRdb obtained this table from immuneACCESS and retained in-frame rearrangements with V and J assigned. These tables miss some clones; where compared with another copy, unresolved V genes account for less than half of the shortfall, and the remainder is unexplained. D and trimming were read from the DNA, whereas the V and J calls and clone size are those reported in that table. Across this sample there are about 140,000 clones, with roughly three quarters seen only once. Of the sample, around 8.7% falls within the top ten clones.

The chain uses TRBV27 and TRBJ2-5; 8 bases in between match TRBD2. Sequenced: peripheral blood. This TCR was sampled from a man aged 50-59 years with active or convalescent COVID-19. The encoded CDR3 is CASSPLPAGEETQYF. The bases are TGTGCCAGCAGTCCCCTCCCAGCGGGAGAAGAGACCCAGTACTTC.